The source of this T cell receptor beta chain is a study of cytomegalovirus exposure and HLA in healthy donors. Study findings and constraints: The study found most TCR sequences rare, yet found some public TCRs in many donors.

The PCR ran on 60 Vbeta and 13 Jbeta primers. TCRdb's table, derived via immunoSEQ multiplex PCR, lists solely in-frame clones and lacks some. The sample's table shows around 35,000 clones. To note about this clone: Antigen: not known.

The CDR3 totals 14 residues. J was trimmed by 5 bases and V by 6 bases; bases with no gene match: 5. Looked up from germline, CDR1 is PRHDT and CDR2 is FYEKMQ (reference sequence). Nominally healthy donors were sampled, though unrecorded immune exposures were likely. This chain connects TRBV13 to TRBJ2-1; 9 bases are a match to TRBD2. The clonotype comes from a woman between 40 and 50 years old in good health and CMV-seropositive. The specimen was PBMCs. The DNA of the CDR3 is TGTGCCAGCAGTCCGGGACTAGCACACAATGAGCAGTTCTTC. Its translation: CASSPGLAHNEQFF.